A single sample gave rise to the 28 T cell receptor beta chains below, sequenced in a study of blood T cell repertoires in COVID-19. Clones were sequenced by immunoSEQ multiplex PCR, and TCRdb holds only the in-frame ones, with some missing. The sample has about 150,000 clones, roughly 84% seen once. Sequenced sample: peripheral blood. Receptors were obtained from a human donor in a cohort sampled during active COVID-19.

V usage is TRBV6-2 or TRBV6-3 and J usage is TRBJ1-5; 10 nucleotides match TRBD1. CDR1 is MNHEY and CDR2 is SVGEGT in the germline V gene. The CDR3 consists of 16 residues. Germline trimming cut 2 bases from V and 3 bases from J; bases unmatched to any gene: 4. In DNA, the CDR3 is TGTGCCAGCAGTTACCCGGGACAGGGGTTCAATCAGCCCCAGCATTTT. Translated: CASSYPGQGFNQPQHF.

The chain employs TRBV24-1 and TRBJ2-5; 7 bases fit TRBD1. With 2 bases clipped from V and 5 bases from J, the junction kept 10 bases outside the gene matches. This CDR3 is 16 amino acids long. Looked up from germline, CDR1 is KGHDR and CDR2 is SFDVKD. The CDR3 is CATSDSGTDKRETQYF. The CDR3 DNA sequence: TGTGCCACCAGTGATTCCGGGACAGACAAGAGGGAGACCCAGTACTTC.

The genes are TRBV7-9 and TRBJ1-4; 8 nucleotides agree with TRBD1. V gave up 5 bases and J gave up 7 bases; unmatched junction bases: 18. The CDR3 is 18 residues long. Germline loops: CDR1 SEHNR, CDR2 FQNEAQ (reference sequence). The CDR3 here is CASSPFSRGRRSSEKLFF. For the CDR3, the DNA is TGTGCCAGCAGCCCATTTTCCAGGGGGCGTCGGTCGAGTGAAAAACTGTTTTTT.

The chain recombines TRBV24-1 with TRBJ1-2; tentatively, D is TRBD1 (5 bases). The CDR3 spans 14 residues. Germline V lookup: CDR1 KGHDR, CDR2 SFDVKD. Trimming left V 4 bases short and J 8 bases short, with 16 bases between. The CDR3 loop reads CATSDFRAANGYTF. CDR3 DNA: TGTGCCACCAGTGACTTCAGGGCAGCAAACGGCTACACCTTC.

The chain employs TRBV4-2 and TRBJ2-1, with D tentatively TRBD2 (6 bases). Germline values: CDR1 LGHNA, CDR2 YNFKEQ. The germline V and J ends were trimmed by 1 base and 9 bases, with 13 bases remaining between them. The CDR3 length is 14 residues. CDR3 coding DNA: TGTGCCAGCAGCCAAGGGACATGGAGGGGTGAGCAGTTCTTC. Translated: CASSQGTWRGEQFF.

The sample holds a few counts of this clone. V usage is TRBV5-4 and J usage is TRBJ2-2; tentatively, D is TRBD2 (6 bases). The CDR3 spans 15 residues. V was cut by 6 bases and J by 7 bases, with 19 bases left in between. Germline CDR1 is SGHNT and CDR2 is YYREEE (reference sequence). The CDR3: CASTPGGGEVGELFF. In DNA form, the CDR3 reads TGTGCCAGCACCCCCGGAGGAGGGGAGGTCGGGGAGCTGTTTTTT.

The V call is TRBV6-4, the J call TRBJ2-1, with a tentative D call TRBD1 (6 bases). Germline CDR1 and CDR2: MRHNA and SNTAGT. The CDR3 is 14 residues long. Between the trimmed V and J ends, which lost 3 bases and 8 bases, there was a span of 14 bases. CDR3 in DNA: TGTGCCAGCAGTGAAGAACAGGGTACCGATGAGCAGTTCTTC. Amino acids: CASSEEQGTDEQFF.

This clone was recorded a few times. The CDR3 DNA sequence: TGTGCCAGCAGCTCGGGACTAGCGGTGGGGGATACGCAGTATTTT. It codes for CASSSGLAVGDTQYF. V and J are TRBV7-3 and TRBJ2-3; 11 nucleotides agree with TRBD2. The trim removed 4 bases at V and 6 bases at J, leaving 6 bases unmatched. The CDR3 totals 15 residues. Germline CDR1 is SGHTA and CDR2 is FQGTGA.

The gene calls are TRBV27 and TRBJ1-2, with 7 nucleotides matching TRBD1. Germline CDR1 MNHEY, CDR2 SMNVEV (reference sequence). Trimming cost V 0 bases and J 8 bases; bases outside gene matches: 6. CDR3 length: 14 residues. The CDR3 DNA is TGTGCCAGCAGTTTATCGCGCAGGGGGGACGGCTACACCTTC. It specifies CASSLSRRGDGYTF.

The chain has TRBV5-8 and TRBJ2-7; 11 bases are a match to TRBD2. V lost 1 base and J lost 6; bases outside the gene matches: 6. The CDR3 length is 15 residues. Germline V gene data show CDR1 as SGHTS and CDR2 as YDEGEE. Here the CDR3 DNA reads TGTGCCAGCAGCTTGAATAGCGGGAGGGTGAGCGAGCAGTACGTC. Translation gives CASSLNSGRVSEQYV.

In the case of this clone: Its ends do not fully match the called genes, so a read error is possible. The CDR3 nucleotides read TGCGCCAGCAGTCAAGATAGGGGTGGACCCCAGCATTTT. Its protein is CASSQDRGGPQHF. The rearrangement uses TRBV4-3 and TRBJ1-5; the D gene is possibly TRBD1 (5 bases). Germline V gives CDR1 LGHNA, CDR2 YSLEER. The CDR3 spans 13 residues.

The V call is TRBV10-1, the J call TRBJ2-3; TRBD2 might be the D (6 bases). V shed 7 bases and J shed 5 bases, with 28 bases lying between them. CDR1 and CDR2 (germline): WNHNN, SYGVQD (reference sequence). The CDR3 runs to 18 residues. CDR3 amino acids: CASTNLLPTVVGGDTQYF. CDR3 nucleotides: TGCGCCAGCACCAACCTCCTACCAACCGTGGTGGGGGGAGATACGCAGTATTTT.

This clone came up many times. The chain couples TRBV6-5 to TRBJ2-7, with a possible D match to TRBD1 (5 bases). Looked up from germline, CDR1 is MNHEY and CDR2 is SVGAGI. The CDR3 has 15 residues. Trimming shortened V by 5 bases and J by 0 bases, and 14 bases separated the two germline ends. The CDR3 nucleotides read TGTGCCAGCAGTCGAAAGGACATTAGCTCCTACGAGCAGTACTTC. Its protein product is CASSRKDISSYEQYF.

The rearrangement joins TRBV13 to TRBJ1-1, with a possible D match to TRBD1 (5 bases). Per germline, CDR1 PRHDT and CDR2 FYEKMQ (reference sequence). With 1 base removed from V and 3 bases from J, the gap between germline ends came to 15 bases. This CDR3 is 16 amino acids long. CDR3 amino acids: CASSLVGDGGYTEAFF. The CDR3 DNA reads TGTGCCAGCAGCTTAGTGGGGGACGGGGGATACACTGAAGCTTTCTTT. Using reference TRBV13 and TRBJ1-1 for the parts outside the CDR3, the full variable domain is AAGVIQSPRHLIKEKRETATLKCYPIPRHDTVYWYQQGPGQDPQFLISFYEKMQSDKGSIPDRFSAQQFSDYHSELNMSSLELGDSALYFCASSLVGDGGYTEAFFGQGTRLTVV.

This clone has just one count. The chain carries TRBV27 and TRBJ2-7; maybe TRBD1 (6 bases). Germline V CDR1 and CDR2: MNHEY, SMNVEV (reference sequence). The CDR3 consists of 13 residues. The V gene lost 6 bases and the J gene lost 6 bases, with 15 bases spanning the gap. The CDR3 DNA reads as TGTGCCAGCAGACCGACAGGCCGCAGCGAGCAGTACTTC. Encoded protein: CASRPTGRSEQYF.

The CDR3 sequence is CAISDRDGETQYF. Written as DNA, the CDR3 is TGTGCCATCAGTGACCGCGACGGGGAGACCCAGTACTTC. The rearrangement uses TRBV10-3 and TRBJ2-5; D not resolved. The CDR3 consists of 13 residues. Trimming shortened V by 3 bases and J by 5 bases, and 10 bases separated the two germline ends. CDR1 and CDR2 from the germline V gene are ENHRY and SYGVKD.

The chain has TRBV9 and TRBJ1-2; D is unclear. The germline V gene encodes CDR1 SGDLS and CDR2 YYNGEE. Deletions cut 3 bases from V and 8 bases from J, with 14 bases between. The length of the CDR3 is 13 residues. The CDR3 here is CASSDNPGGGYTF. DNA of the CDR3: TGTGCCAGCAGCGACAACCCCGGCGGGGGCTACACCTTC.

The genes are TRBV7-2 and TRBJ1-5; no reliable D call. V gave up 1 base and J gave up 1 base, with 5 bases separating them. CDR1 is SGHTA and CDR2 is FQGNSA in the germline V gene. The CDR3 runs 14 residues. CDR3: CASSLVGSNQPQHF. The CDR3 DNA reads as TGTGCCAGCAGCTTAGTCGGGAGCAATCAGCCCCAGCATTTT.

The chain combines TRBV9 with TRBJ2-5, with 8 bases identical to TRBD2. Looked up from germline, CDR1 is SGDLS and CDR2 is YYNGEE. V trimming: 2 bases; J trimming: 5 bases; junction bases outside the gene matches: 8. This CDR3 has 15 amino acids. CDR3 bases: TGTGCCAGCAGCGTCGGACTAGCTCTGGGGGAGACCCAGTACTTC. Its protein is CASSVGLALGETQYF.

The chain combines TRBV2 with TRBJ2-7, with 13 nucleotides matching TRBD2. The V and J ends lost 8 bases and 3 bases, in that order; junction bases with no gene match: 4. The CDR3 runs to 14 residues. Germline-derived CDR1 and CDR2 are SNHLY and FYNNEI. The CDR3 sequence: CASSGLAGNYEQYV. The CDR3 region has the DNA TGTGCCAGCTCGGGACTAGCGGGAAACTACGAGCAGTACGTC.

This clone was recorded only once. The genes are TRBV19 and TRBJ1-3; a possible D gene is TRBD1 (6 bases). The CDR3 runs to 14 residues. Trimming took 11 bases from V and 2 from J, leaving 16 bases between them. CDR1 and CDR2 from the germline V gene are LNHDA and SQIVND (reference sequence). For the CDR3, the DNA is TGTGCCGCAAAGAGGGGGGGAACTGGAAACACCATATATTTT. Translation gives CAAKRGGTGNTIYF.

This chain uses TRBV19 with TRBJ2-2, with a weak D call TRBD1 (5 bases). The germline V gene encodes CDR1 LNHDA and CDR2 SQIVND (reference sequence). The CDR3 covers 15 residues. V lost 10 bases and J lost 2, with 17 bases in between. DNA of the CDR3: TGTGCCACCTTGTTGACAGACTCTAACACCGGGGAGCTGTTTTTT. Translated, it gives CATLLTDSNTGELFF. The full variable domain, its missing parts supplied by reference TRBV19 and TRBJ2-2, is DGGITQSPKYLFRKEGQNVTLSCEQNLNHDAMYWYRQDPGQGLRLIYYSQIVNDFQKGDIAEGYSVSREKKESFPLTVTSAQKNPTAFYLCATLLTDSNTGELFFGEGSRLTVL.

The CDR3 is CASSSSTTKLAGVHNEQFF. The CDR3 nucleotides read TGTGCCAGCAGTTCATCAACCACCAAACTAGCGGGAGTGCACAATGAGCAGTTCTTC. This rearrangement joins TRBV27 to TRBJ2-1; 11 bases are shared with TRBD2. V lost 4 bases, J lost 5 bases, and 16 bases stayed unmatched. Per germline, CDR1 MNHEY and CDR2 SMNVEV (reference sequence). This CDR3 region has 19 residues.

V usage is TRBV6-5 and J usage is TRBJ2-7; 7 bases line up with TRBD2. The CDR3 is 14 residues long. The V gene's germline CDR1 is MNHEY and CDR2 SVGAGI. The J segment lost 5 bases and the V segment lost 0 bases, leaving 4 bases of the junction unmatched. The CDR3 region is CASSYSSGSHEQYF. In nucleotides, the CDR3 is TGTGCCAGCAGTTACTCTAGCGGGTCTCACGAGCAGTACTTC.

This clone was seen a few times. CDR3 nucleotides: TGTGCCACCACTGCCCCAGGACAGTTGGGGGTAGAAGCTTTCTTT. Protein product: CATTAPGQLGVEAFF. V is TRBV6-5 and J is TRBJ1-1, with D possibly matching TRBD1 (6 bases). V dropped 10 bases and J dropped 8 bases, with 26 bases sitting between them. The CDR3 covers 15 residues. Germline V lookup: CDR1 MNHEY, CDR2 SVGAGI.

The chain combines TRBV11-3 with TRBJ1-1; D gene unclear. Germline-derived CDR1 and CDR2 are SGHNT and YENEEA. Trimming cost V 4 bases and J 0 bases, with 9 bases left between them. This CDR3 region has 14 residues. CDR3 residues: CASSSQPMNTEAFF. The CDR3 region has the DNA TGTGCCAGCAGCTCACAGCCAATGAACACTGAAGCTTTCTTT.

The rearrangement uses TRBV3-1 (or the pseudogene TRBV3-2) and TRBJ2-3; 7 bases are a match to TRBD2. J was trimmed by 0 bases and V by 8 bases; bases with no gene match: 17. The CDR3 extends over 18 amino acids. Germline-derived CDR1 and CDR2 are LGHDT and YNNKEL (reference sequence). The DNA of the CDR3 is TGTGCCAGCGGGTCCGGTAAGGGCGGGGGAAGGAGCACAGATACGCAGTATTTT. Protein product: CASGSGKGGGRSTDTQYF.

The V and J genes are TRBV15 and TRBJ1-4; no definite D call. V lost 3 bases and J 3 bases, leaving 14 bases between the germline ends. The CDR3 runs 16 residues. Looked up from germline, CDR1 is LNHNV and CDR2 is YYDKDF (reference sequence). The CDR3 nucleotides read TGTGCCACCAGCAGTCTGGAGGATAGGGCTAATGAAAAACTGTTTTTT. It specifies CATSSLEDRANEKLFF.